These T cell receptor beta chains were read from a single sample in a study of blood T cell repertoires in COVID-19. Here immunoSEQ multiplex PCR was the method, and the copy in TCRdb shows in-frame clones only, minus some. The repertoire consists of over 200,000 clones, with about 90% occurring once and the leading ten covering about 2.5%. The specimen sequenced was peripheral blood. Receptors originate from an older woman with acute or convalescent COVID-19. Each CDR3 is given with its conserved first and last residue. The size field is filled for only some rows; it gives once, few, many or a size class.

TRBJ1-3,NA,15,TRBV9,CASSVALTEGNTIYF
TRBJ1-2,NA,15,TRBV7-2,CASSLDMGYNYGYTF
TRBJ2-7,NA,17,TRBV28,CASSLFPRTSGPYEQYF
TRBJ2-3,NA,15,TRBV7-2,CASSGGGPSTDTQYF
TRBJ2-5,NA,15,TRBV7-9,CASSPTSGTGETQYF
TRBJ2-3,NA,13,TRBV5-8,CASSQQGPFLSYF
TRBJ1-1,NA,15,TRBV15,CATSTGDGLLSGAFF
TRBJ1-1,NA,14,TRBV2,CASSPRQLNTEAFF
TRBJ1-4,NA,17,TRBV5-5,CASSRGQGGTTNEKLFF
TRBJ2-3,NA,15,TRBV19,CASSTATLVTDTQYF
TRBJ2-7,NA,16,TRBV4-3,CASSQDLARIPYEQYF
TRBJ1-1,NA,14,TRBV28,CASRPGGLQGEAFF
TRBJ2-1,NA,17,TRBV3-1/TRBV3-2,CASSQAGQGGGRDEQFF
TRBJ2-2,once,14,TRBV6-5,CASSPQGGTGELFF
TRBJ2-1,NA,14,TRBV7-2,CASSLGQGFNEQFF
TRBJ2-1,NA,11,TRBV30,CAWSRLVEMVF
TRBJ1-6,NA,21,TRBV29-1,CSVGRGPIATRAHVPHSPLHF
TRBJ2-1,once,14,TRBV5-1,CASRTEGTYNEQFF
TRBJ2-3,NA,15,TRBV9,CASSVELARTDTQYF
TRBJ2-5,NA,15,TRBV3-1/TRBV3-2,CASSQDPGGKETQYF
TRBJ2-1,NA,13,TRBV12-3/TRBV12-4,CASSLTPGNEQFF
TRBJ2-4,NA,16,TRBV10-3,CAISEPQGVGKNIQYF
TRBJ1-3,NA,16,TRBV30,CAWSVRGPLGGNTIYF
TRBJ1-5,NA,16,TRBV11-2,CASSLGASVSNQPQHF
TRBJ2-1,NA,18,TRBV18,CASSPRVLGGPQGNEQFF
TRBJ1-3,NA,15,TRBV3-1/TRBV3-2,CASSQAASSGNTIYF
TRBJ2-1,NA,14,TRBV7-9,CASSFGREGVEQFF
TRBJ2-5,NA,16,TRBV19,CASSVGIAGVRETQYF
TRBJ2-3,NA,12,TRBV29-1,CSVEVEFYTQYF
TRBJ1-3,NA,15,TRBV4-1,CASSPTESSGNTIYF
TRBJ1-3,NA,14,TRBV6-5,CASTPTASGNTIYF
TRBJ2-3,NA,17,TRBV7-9,CASSAWTGAGRTDTQYF
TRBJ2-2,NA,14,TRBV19,CASSIRGNTGELFF
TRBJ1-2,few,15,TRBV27,CASSLSVSRGNGYTF